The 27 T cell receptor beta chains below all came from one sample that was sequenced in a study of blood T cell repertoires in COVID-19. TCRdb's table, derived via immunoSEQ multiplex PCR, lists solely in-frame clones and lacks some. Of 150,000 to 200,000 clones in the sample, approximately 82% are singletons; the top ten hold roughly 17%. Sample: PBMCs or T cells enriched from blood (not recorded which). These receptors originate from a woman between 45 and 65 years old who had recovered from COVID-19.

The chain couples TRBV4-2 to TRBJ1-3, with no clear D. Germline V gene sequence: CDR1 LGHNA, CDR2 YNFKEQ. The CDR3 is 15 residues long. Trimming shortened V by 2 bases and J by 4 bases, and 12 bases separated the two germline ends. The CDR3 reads CASSQYEREGNTIYF. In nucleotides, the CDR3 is TGTGCCAGCAGCCAATACGAGAGGGAAGGAAACACCATATATTTT.

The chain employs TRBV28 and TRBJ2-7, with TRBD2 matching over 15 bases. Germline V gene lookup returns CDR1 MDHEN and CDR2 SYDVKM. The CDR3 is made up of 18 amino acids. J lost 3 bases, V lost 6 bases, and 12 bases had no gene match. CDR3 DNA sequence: TGTGCCAGCAGGCCCGGACTAGCGGGAGGGCCTCATTACTACGAGCAGTACTTC. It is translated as CASRPGLAGGPHYYEQYF.

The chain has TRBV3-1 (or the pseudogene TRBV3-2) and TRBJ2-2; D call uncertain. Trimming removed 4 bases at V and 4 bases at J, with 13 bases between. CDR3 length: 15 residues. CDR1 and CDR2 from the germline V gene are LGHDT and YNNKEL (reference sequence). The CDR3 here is CASSLQTEFTGELFF. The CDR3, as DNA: TGTGCCAGCAGCCTTCAAACGGAGTTCACCGGGGAGCTGTTTTTT.

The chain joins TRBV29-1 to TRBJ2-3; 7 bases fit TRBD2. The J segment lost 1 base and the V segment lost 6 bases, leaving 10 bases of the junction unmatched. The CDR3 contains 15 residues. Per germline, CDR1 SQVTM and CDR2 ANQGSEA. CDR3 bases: TGCAGCGTCCCGGGGGGACCAAGACGCACAGATACGCAGTATTTT. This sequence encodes CSVPGGPRRTDTQYF.

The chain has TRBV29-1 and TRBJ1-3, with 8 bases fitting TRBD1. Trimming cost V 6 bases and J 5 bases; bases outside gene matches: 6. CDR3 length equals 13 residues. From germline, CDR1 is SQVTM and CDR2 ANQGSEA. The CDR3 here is CSVARTGRNTIYF. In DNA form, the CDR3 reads TGCAGCGTCGCGCGGACAGGGAGAAACACCATATATTTT.

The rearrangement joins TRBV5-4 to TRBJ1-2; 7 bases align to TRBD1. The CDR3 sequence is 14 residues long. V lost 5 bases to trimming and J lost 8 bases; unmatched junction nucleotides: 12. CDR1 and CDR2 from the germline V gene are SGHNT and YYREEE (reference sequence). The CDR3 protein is CASSLDSQGPGYTF. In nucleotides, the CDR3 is TGTGCCAGCAGTCTTGACTCACAGGGGCCGGGCTACACCTTC.

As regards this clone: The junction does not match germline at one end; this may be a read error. As DNA, the CDR3 is TGTGCCAGCAGCTTGTCCCCTAGCGGATCCTTCAATGAGCAGTTCTTC. Encoded protein: CASSLSPSGSFNEQFF. V and J are TRBV5-4 and TRBJ2-1, with TRBD2 matching over 7 bases. Per the germline V gene, CDR1 is SGHNT and CDR2 is YYREEE (reference sequence). CDR3 length: 16 residues.

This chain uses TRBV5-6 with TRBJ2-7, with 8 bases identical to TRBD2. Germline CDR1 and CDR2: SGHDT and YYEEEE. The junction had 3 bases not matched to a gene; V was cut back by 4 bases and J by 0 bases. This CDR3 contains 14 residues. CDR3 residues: CASSSGSRSYEQYF. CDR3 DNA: TGTGCCAGCAGCAGCGGGAGCCGCTCCTACGAGCAGTACTTC.

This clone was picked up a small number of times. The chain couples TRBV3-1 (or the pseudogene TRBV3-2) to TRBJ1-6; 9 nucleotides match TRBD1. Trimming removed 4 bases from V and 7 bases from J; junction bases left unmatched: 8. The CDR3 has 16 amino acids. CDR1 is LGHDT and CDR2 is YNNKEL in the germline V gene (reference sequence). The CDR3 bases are TGTGCCAGCAGCCGCCGTCGACAGGGGGGGAATTCACCCCTCCACTTT. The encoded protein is CASSRRRQGGNSPLHF.

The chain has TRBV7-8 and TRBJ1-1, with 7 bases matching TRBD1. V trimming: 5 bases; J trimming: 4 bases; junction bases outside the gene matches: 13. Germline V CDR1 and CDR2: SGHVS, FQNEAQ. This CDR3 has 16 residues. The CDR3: CASSPTRQGTGTEAFF. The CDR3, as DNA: TGTGCCAGCAGCCCAACCCGACAGGGTACTGGCACTGAAGCTTTCTTT.

The CDR3 DNA is TGCAGCGTTGGAGGGCTAGCGGGAGCCGAGCAGTACTTC. This encodes CSVGGLAGAEQYF. The chain uses TRBV29-1 and TRBJ2-7; TRBD2 agrees at 10 bases. The CDR3 is 13 amino acids. Trimming took 4 bases from V and 6 from J; bases not matched to a gene: 6. Germline loops: CDR1 SQVTM, CDR2 ANQGSEA.

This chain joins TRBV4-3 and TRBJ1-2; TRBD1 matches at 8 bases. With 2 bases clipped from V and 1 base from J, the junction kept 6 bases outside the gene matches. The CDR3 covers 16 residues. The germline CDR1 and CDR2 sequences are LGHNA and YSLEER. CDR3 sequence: CASSQKGDRHNYGYTF. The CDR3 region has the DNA TGCGCCAGCAGCCAAAAAGGGGACAGGCATAACTATGGCTACACCTTC.

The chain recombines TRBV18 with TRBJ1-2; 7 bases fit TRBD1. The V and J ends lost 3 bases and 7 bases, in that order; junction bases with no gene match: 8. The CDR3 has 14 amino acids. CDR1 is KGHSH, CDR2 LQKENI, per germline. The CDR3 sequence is CASSPLDRDAGYTF. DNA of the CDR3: TGTGCCAGCTCACCTCTCGACAGGGACGCTGGCTACACCTTC.

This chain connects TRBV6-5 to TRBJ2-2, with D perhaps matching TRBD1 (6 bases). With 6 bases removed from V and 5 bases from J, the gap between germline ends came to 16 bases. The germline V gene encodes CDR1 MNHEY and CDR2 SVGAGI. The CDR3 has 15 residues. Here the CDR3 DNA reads TGTGCCAGCAGAACCCACAGGGTAGGGACCGGGGAGCTGTTTTTT. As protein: CASRTHRVGTGELFF.

The CDR3 nucleotides read TGTGCCAGCAGTTCCCCGACACGAGCAGCCAAAAACATTCAGTACTTC. Translating gives CASSSPTRAAKNIQYF. The chain joins TRBV27 to TRBJ2-4; the D is unclear. This CDR3 is built from 16 residues. CDR1 MNHEY and CDR2 SMNVEV come from the germline V gene (reference sequence). The V end lost 4 bases, the J end lost 0 bases, and 13 bases lay between the germline ends.

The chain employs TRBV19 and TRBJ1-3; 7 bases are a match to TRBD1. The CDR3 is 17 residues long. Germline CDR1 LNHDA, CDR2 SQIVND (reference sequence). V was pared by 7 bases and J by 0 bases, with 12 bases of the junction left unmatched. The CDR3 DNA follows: TGTGCCAGTACCACCGAGGGGGCAGGGATCTCTGGAAACACCATATATTTT. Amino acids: CASTTEGAGISGNTIYF. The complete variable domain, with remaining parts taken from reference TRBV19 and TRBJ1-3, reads DGGITQSPKYLFRKEGQNVTLSCEQNLNHDAMYWYRQDPGQGLRLIYYSQIVNDFQKGDIAEGYSVSREKKESFPLTVTSAQKNPTAFYLCASTTEGAGISGNTIYFGEGSWLTVV.

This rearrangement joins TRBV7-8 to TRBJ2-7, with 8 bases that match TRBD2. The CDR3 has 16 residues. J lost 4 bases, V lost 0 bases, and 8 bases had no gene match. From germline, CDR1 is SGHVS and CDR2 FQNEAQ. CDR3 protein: CASSLAKAGAGYEQYF. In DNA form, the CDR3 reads TGTGCCAGCAGCTTAGCTAAAGCGGGAGCTGGTTACGAGCAGTACTTC.

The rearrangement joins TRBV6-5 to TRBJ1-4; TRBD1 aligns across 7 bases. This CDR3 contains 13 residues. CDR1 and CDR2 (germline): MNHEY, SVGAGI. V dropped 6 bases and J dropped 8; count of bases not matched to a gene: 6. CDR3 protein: CASSTGVGEKLFF. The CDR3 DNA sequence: TGTGCCAGCAGCACAGGGGTAGGGGAAAAACTGTTTTTT.

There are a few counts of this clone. CDR3 amino acids: CASRDREGTEAFF. The CDR3 DNA sequence: TGTGCCAGCAGGGACAGGGAAGGCACTGAAGCTTTCTTT. V is TRBV2 and J is TRBJ1-1; TRBD1 agrees at 8 bases. CDR3 length equals 13 residues. Germline values: CDR1 SNHLY, CDR2 FYNNEI. The V segment lost 6 bases and the J segment 4 bases; nucleotides outside the gene matches: 4.

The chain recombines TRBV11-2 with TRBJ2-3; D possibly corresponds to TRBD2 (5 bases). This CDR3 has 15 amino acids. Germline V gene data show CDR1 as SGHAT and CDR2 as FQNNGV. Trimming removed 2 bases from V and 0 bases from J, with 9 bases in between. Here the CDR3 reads CASSLLRLSTDTQYF. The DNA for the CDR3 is TGTGCCAGCAGCTTATTGCGACTAAGCACAGATACGCAGTATTTT.

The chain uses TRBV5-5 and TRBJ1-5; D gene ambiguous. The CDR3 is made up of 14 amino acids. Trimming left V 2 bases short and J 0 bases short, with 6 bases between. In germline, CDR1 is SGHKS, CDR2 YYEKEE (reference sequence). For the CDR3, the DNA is TGTGCCAGCAGCTTTCAGGTTAGCAATCAGCCCCAGCATTTT. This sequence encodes CASSFQVSNQPQHF.

The CDR3 DNA sequence: TGTGCCAGTAGTACGGACAGGGCCGACAATGAGCAGTTCTTC. This sequence encodes CASSTDRADNEQFF. The V call is TRBV19, the J call TRBJ2-1; 8 bases map to TRBD1. CDR1 and CDR2 from the germline V gene are LNHDA and SQIVND (reference sequence). J was trimmed by 5 bases and V by 4 bases; bases with no gene match: 4. The CDR3 length is 14 residues.

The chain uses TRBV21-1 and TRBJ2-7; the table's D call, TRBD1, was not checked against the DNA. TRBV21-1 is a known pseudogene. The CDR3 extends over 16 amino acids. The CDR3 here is CASSSWDRSVSYEQYF. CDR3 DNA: TGTGCCAGCAGCTCCTGGGACAGGTCGGTTTCCTACGAGCAGTACTTC.

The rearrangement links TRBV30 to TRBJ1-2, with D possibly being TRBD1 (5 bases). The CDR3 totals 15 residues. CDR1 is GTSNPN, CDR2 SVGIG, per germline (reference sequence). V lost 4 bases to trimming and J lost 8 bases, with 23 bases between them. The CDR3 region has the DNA TGTGCCTGGAAACTAACCGGGACTCACACAAGGGGCTACACCTTC. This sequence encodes CAWKLTGTHTRGYTF.

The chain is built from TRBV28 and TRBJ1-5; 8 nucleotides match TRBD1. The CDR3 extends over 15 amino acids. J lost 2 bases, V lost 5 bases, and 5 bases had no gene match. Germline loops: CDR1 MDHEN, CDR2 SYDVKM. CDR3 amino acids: CASSPVTGGNQPQHF. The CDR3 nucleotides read TGTGCCAGCAGTCCTGTGACAGGGGGCAATCAGCCCCAGCATTTT.

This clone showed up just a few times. The DNA of the CDR3 is TGTGCCAGCGCACCGACTAGCGGGACCTACGAGCAGTACTTC. Its protein product is CASAPTSGTYEQYF. V gene TRBV6-5 combines with J gene TRBJ2-7, with TRBD2 identical over 11 bases. Germline trimming cut 8 bases from V and 2 bases from J; bases unmatched to any gene: 5. The CDR3 runs 14 residues. Per the germline V gene, CDR1 is MNHEY and CDR2 is SVGAGI.

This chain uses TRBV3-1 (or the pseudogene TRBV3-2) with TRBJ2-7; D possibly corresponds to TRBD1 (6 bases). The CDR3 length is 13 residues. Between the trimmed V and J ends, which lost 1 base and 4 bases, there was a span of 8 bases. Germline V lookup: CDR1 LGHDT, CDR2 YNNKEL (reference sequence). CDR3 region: CASSQGDRYEQYF. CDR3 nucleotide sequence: TGTGCCAGCAGCCAAGGAGACAGGTACGAGCAGTACTTC.